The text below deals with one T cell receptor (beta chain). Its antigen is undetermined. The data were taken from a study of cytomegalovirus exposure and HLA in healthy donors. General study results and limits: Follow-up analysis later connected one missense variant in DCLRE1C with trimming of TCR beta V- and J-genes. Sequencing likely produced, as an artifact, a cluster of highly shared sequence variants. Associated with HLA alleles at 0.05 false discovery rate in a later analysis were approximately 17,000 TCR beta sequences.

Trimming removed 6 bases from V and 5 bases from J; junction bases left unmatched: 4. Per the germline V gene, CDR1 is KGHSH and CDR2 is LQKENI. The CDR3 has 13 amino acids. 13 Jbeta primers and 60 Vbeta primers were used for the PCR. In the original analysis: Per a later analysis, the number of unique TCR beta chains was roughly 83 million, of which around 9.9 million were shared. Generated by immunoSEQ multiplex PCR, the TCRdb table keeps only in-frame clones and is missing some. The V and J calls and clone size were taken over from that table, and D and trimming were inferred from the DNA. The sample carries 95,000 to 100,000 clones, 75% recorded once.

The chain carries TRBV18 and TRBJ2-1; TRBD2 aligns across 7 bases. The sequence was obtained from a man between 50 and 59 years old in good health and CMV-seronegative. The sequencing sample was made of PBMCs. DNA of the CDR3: TGTGCCAGCTCGGGAGGGAGCAACAATGAGCAGTTCTTC. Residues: CASSGGSNNEQFF.